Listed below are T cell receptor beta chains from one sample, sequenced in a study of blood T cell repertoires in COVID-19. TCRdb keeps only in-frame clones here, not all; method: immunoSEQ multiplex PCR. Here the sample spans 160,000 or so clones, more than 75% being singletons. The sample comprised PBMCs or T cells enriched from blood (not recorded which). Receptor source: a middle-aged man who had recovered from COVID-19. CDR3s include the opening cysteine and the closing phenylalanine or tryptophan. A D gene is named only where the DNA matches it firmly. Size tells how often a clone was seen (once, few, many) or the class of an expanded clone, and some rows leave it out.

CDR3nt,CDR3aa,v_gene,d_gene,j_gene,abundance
TGTGCCAGCAGCGTATTGGGGGGTTCGACTGAAGCTTTCTTT,CASSVLGGSTEAFF,TRBV9,.,TRBJ1-1,.
TGTGCCAGCAGTGAACGAGGGGGCGGTGGCTACACCTTC,CASSERGGGGYTF,TRBV6-1,TRBD1,TRBJ1-2,.
TGTGCCAGCTCATCGCTACCACAGCGGGCGAACTATGGCTACACCTTC,CASSSLPQRANYGYTF,TRBV18,.,TRBJ1-2,.
TGTGCCTGGAGTGTACAGGGGTCGGGAGGCTACACCTTC,CAWSVQGSGGYTF,TRBV30,TRBD1,TRBJ1-2,.
TGTGCCAGCAGTGATAGGGGACTAGCGGTAAATGAGCAGTTCTTC,CASSDRGLAVNEQFF,TRBV6-2/TRBV6-3,TRBD2,TRBJ2-1,.
TGTGCCTGGAGTGAGGGGCTCTACGAGCAGTACTTC,CAWSEGLYEQYF,TRBV30,.,TRBJ2-7,.
TGTGCCAGCAGCTCCGGACCTGTGACAGGGGAGAAGACCCAGTACTTC,CASSSGPVTGEKTQYF,TRBV5-4,TRBD1,TRBJ2-5,.
TGTGCCAGCAGCGTACAGGATAGCTTTTCACCCCTCCACTTT,CASSVQDSFSPLHF,TRBV6-5,.,TRBJ1-6,.
TGTGCCAGCTCACCACCAGGGGGTCGCAATCAGCCCCAGCATTTT,CASSPPGGRNQPQHF,TRBV18,.,TRBJ1-5,.
TGCGCCAGCAGCCGAGGGACTAGCGTGGAGTACAATGAGCAGTTCTTC,CASSRGTSVEYNEQFF,TRBV5-1,TRBD2,TRBJ2-1,.
TGTGCCACCAGTGAGAAGAAAAACAGGGGCCTCCTAAGAGATACGCAGTATTTT,CATSEKKNRGLLRDTQYF,TRBV24-1,TRBD1,TRBJ2-3,.
TGTGCCAGCAGCCAAGGTCAGGGGGACACTGAAGCTTTCTTT,CASSQGQGDTEAFF,TRBV4-2,TRBD1,TRBJ1-1,.
TGTGCCAGCAGTTACTCCTCTGAGGGGAGGGCCCTCCACTTT,CASSYSSEGRALHF,TRBV6-5,.,TRBJ1-6,.
TGTGCCAGCAGCTTTCGCGCCGACAGGCCCGGGGAGCTGTTTTTT,CASSFRADRPGELFF,TRBV11-1,.,TRBJ2-2,.
TGTGCCAGCACCGACAGGGACCCTTACAATGAGCAGTTCTTC,CASTDRDPYNEQFF,TRBV2,TRBD1,TRBJ2-1,.
TGTGCCACCAGCACCATCCCCGACACGGTGAACACTGAAGCTTTCTTT,CATSTIPDTVNTEAFF,TRBV15,.,TRBJ1-1,once
TGTGCCAGCAGCCAACGACCTAGACTTAACTATGGCTACACCTTC,CASSQRPRLNYGYTF,TRBV3-1/TRBV3-2,.,TRBJ1-2,.
TGCGCCAGCAGCATCAGTGCAACTAATGAAAAACTGTTTTTT,CASSISATNEKLFF,TRBV5-1,.,TRBJ1-4,.
TGTGCCAGTAAGACTAGCGGGGGGTCGAACACCGGGGAGCTGTTTTTT,CASKTSGGSNTGELFF,TRBV19,TRBD2,TRBJ2-2,.
TGTGCCAGCAGTTTTCGGGACTACAATGAGCAGTTCTTC,CASSFRDYNEQFF,TRBV12-3/TRBV12-4,.,TRBJ2-1,.
TGCAGCGTTTACACAGGGGCCGAGCAGTACTTC,CSVYTGAEQYF,TRBV29-1,TRBD1,TRBJ2-7,.
TGTGCCTGGTCTCGGGACATCGGGAATCAGCCCCAGCATTTT,CAWSRDIGNQPQHF,TRBV30,.,TRBJ1-5,.
TGTGCCAGTCACGGACTAGCCCTGAACACCGGGGAGCTGTTTTTT,CASHGLALNTGELFF,TRBV27,TRBD2,TRBJ2-2,.
TGCGCCAGCACGCCGACTAGCGGGATACAAGAGACCCAGTACTTC,CASTPTSGIQETQYF,TRBV5-1,TRBD2,TRBJ2-5,.
TGCGCCAGCAGCCAAGACTTCCCCGTCTTT,CASSQDFPVF,TRBV4-1,.,TRBJ1-1,few
TGTGCCAGCAGCGTCTCCGGGAGCTCCTATAATTCACCCCTCCACTTT,CASSVSGSSYNSPLHF,TRBV9,.,TRBJ1-6,.
TGTGCCAGCAGCCAAGATAGTGGTTTGGCCCAGGGCTACGAGCAGTACTTC,CASSQDSGLAQGYEQYF,TRBV3-1/TRBV3-2,.,TRBJ2-7,.
TGTGCCAGCCGGATGGGGGGGAACACTGAAGCTTTCTTT,CASRMGGNTEAFF,TRBV27,.,TRBJ1-1,.
TGCGCCAGCAGCTTAGAATATCGACAGAACACTGAAGCTTTCTTT,CASSLEYRQNTEAFF,TRBV5-1,.,TRBJ1-1,.
TGTGCCAGCAGCTTACCCGGGACAGGGAACACTGAAGCTTTCTTT,CASSLPGTGNTEAFF,TRBV5-5,TRBD1,TRBJ1-1,.
TGTGCCAGCAGTTTCACCCCTACCGGGAGGGTCTATGGCTACACCTTC,CASSFTPTGRVYGYTF,TRBV6-2/TRBV6-3,.,TRBJ1-2,once
TGTGCCAGCAGCTTCTCGACAGGGGAACAGTACTTC,CASSFSTGEQYF,TRBV5-4,TRBD1,TRBJ2-7,once
TGTGCCAGTAGTCCAGGGACAGGGGATTCTGGCTACACCTTC,CASSPGTGDSGYTF,TRBV19,TRBD1,TRBJ1-2,once
TGTGCCAGCAGTGACTCGAACCGGGGGTTCAGCTCCTACAATGAGCAGTTCTTC,CASSDSNRGFSSYNEQFF,TRBV6-4,.,TRBJ2-1,.
TGTGCCAGCAGCGCCCCATCCACTGAAGCTTTCTTT,CASSAPSTEAFF,TRBV9,.,TRBJ1-1,.
TGTGCCTGGAGTCAGTTTGGGGGGGATGAAAAACTGTTTTTT,CAWSQFGGDEKLFF,TRBV30,.,TRBJ1-4,.
TGTGCCAGCAGAAGGACAGGGAATAGCAATCAGCCCCAGCATTTT,CASRRTGNSNQPQHF,TRBV6-5,TRBD1,TRBJ1-5,.
TGTGCCAGCCTTTTGAGGTACCAAGAGACCCAGTACTTC,CASLLRYQETQYF,TRBV5-6,.,TRBJ2-5,.
TGTGCCAGCAGTGGGCGGTACGAGCAGTACTTC,CASSGRYEQYF,TRBV2,.,TRBJ2-7,.
TGTGCCAGCAGCCAAGAGCGGGTACAGGGGGCAGTCGGATACGAGACCCAGTACTTC,CASSQERVQGAVGYETQYF,TRBV5-4,TRBD1,TRBJ2-5,.
TGCGCCAGCCAATCGGGAGGGATGGCAGATACGCAGTATTTT,CASQSGGMADTQYF,TRBV10-1,TRBD2,TRBJ2-3,once
TGTGCCAGCAGCCCAGATAGGAGCGAGCAGTTCTTC,CASSPDRSEQFF,TRBV7-7,.,TRBJ2-1,.
TGTGCCAGCAGCCCCCTGGCGGGGGGGGGACTATACAATGAGCAGTTCTTC,CASSPLAGGGLYNEQFF,TRBV4-2,TRBD2,TRBJ2-1,.
TGTGCCAGCAGCTCGACCGGGTTCACCGGGGAGCTGTTTTTT,CASSSTGFTGELFF,TRBV7-2,.,TRBJ2-2,.
TGTGCCAGTAGTGGCAGGGTCGGCACAGATACGCAGTATTTT,CASSGRVGTDTQYF,TRBV19,.,TRBJ2-3,.
TGTGCCAGCAGCCCCCCCCGGGGAAGAGAGACTGAAGCTTTCTTT,CASSPPRGRETEAFF,TRBV3-1/TRBV3-2,.,TRBJ1-1,.
TGTGCCAGCAGCGGGACAGGGGGAACCACTGAAGCTTTCTTT,CASSGTGGTTEAFF,TRBV6-5,TRBD1,TRBJ1-1,.
TGTGCCAGCAGTTTCCGGGACAGGGCCTACAATGAGCAGTTCTTC,CASSFRDRAYNEQFF,TRBV27,TRBD1,TRBJ2-1,.
TGTGCCACCAGCAGAACAGGGCTCTGGGCTAGAAGCTCCTACAATGAGCAGTTCTTC,CATSRTGLWARSSYNEQFF,TRBV15,.,TRBJ2-1,.
TGTGCCAGCAGCTCCGGGAGACAGGGGGTATCTAATGAAAAACTGTTTTTT,CASSSGRQGVSNEKLFF,TRBV5-8,TRBD1,TRBJ1-4,.
TGTGCCACCAGTGACCGGGGACAGGGAAGAGGCTACACCTTC,CATSDRGQGRGYTF,TRBV24-1,TRBD1,TRBJ1-2,.
TGTGCCACCAGTGACCGAACTAGCGGGGGGACGAACGGCGGGGAGCTGTTTTTT,CATSDRTSGGTNGGELFF,TRBV24-1,TRBD2,TRBJ2-2,.
TGTGCCAGCAGCGGAGTCCCTGGGTTAGCCACCCAAATTAACTATGGCTACACCTTC,CASSGVPGLATQINYGYTF,TRBV9,.,TRBJ1-2,.
TGTGCCAGCAGCTCTCTAGCGGGGGGGTCCACAGATACGCAGTATTTT,CASSSLAGGSTDTQYF,TRBV3-1/TRBV3-2,TRBD2,TRBJ2-3,.